Following are 20 T cell receptor beta chains from one sample sequenced in a study of blood T cell repertoires in COVID-19. The assay was immunoSEQ multiplex PCR, and TCRdb's table has in-frame clones only and misses some. This table has some 150,000 clones, just over 85% appearing once. The source material was peripheral blood. Source of these receptors: a man in his 70s with acute or convalescent COVID-19.

The chain uses TRBV10-1 and TRBJ2-1; 12 bases agree with TRBD1. This CDR3 region has 19 residues. V lost 6 bases, J lost 5 bases, and 17 bases stayed unmatched. CDR1 is WNHNN and CDR2 is SYGVQD in the germline V gene (reference sequence). The CDR3 bases are TGCGCCAGCAGAGAGGAGGGGACAGGGGGCAAGGGGGGTAACAATGAGCAGTTCTTC. Translating it yields CASREEGTGGKGGNNEQFF.

There are a few counts of this clone. The chain links TRBV6-5 to TRBJ1-1; possible D gene TRBD1, 5 bases. With 7 bases removed from V and 5 bases from J, the gap between germline ends came to 17 bases. The CDR3 is 14 residues long. CDR1 and CDR2 from the germline V gene are MNHEY and SVGAGI. CDR3 residues: CASKHRRIGTEAFF. The CDR3 nucleotides read TGTGCCAGCAAACACAGGCGGATAGGGACTGAAGCTTTCTTT.

The chain joins TRBV7-2 to TRBJ2-1, with D possibly matching TRBD1 (7 bases). Germline V gene sequence: CDR1 SGHTA, CDR2 FQGNSA. This CDR3 comprises 14 residues. V was cut by 5 bases and J by 8 bases, with 16 bases left in between. CDR3 nucleotides: TGTGCCAGCAGCAACCGACTAGGGGGCGATGAGCAGTTCTTC. It specifies CASSNRLGGDEQFF.

This chain links TRBV5-1 with TRBJ2-5, with D tentatively TRBD1 (7 bases). V was shortened by 5 bases and J by 5 bases, with 16 bases between the two germline ends. CDR1 and CDR2 (germline): SGHRS, YFSETQ. The CDR3 covers 14 residues. The CDR3 DNA sequence: TGCGCCAGCAGTAAAGGAGGGGGCATCGAGACCCAGTACTTC. It specifies CASSKGGGIETQYF.

The chain joins TRBV5-4 to TRBJ2-3; 12 nucleotides match TRBD2. The V segment lost 0 bases and the J segment 5 bases; nucleotides outside the gene matches: 4. Germline V CDR1 and CDR2: SGHNT, YYREEE (reference sequence). The CDR3 contains 16 residues. The CDR3 bases are TGTGCCAGCAGCTTGGGACTAGCGGGAGAAAGAGATACGCAGTATTTT. Translation: CASSLGLAGERDTQYF.

The chain joins TRBV9 to TRBJ2-7; D is undetermined. Germline-derived CDR1 and CDR2 are SGDLS and YYNGEE. This CDR3 has 15 residues. V was pared by 4 bases and J by 1 base, with 15 bases between. CDR3 protein: CASSPRGASSYEQYF. The CDR3 nucleotides are TGTGCCAGCAGCCCCCGCGGCGCCTCTTCCTACGAGCAGTACTTC.

V and J are TRBV5-1 and TRBJ1-5, with 7 nucleotides matching TRBD1. Germline V gene sequence: CDR1 SGHRS, CDR2 YFSETQ. The CDR3 length is 16 residues. The V segment lost 0 bases and the J segment 2 bases; nucleotides outside the gene matches: 5. CDR3 nucleotides: TGCGCCAGCAGCTTGGGCCAGGGGGGCCGCAATCAGCCCCAGCATTTT. Its translation is CASSLGQGGRNQPQHF.

J is TRBJ2-6 and V is TRBV3-1 (or the pseudogene TRBV3-2), with a possible D match to TRBD2 (5 bases). The CDR3 loop spans 17 amino acids. The V end lost 4 bases, the J end lost 0 bases, and 13 bases lay between the germline ends. Germline V gives CDR1 LGHDT, CDR2 YNNKEL (reference sequence). The CDR3 nucleotides read TGTGCCAGCAGCCCCCTGGGGAGATCCTCTGGGGCCAACGTCCTGACTTTC. Translating gives CASSPLGRSSGANVLTF.

The rearrangement uses TRBV15 and TRBJ2-1, with 10 positions matching TRBD1. J was trimmed by 5 bases and V by 3 bases; bases with no gene match: 1. The CDR3 covers 14 residues. CDR1 and CDR2 (germline): LNHNV, YYDKDF (reference sequence). CDR3 residues: CATSRDRGNNEQFF. The CDR3 DNA reads as TGTGCCACCAGCAGGGACAGGGGGAACAATGAGCAGTTCTTC. The entire variable domain, with the rest obtained from reference TRBV15 and TRBJ2-1, is as follows: DAMVIQNPRYQVTQFGKPVTLSCSQTLNHNVMYWYQQKSSQAPKLLFHYYDKDFNNEADTPDNFQSRRPNTSFCFLDIRSPGLGDTAMYLCATSRDRGNNEQFFGPGTRLTVL.

This sequence joins TRBV7-3 and TRBJ2-1, with 7 bases identical to TRBD2. Germline CDR1 and CDR2: SGHTA and FQGTGA. V trimming: 5 bases; J trimming: 3 bases; junction bases outside the gene matches: 4. The CDR3 totals 14 residues. CDR3 loop: CASSLASGYNEQFF. In DNA, the CDR3 is TGTGCCAGCAGCCTCGCTAGCGGCTACAATGAGCAGTTCTTC.

This clone was observed a few times. The CDR3 loop is CASNEGRGRTGANVLTF. Here the CDR3 DNA reads TGTGCCAGCAACGAGGGCAGGGGGCGAACTGGGGCCAACGTCCTGACTTTC. The J gene is TRBJ2-6, the V gene TRBV28, with 8 bases aligning to TRBD1. J gave up 2 bases and V 7 bases, and 10 bases lay outside the gene matches. This CDR3 contains 17 residues. Germline CDR1 and CDR2: MDHEN and SYDVKM.

The table lists this clone with a count of one. CDR3 region: CASSVEVAGGLSEQFF. DNA for the CDR3: TGTGCCAGCAGCGTAGAGGTAGCGGGAGGGTTAAGTGAGCAGTTCTTC. The rearrangement links TRBV9 to TRBJ2-1; 11 bases agree with TRBD2. CDR1 is SGDLS and CDR2 is YYNGEE in the germline V gene. The CDR3 is 16 residues long. Trimming cost V 0 bases and J 9 bases; bases outside gene matches: 8.

The chain carries TRBV5-1 and TRBJ2-1; weak D call: TRBD2 (5 bases). Per the germline V gene, CDR1 is SGHRS and CDR2 is YFSETQ. V lost 3 bases to trimming and J lost 8 bases, with 15 bases between them. This CDR3 contains 14 residues. CDR3 in amino acids: CASSSQPTSDEQFF. The CDR3 coding sequence is TGCGCCAGCAGCTCGCAGCCCACTAGTGATGAGCAGTTCTTC.

This sequence joins TRBV29-1 and TRBJ2-3; maybe TRBD2 (5 bases). This CDR3 has 14 residues. V was pared by 1 base and J by 2 bases, with 10 bases between. CDR1 SQVTM and CDR2 ANQGSEA come from the germline V gene. The CDR3 loop reads CSVEGTYSTDTQYF. As DNA, the CDR3 is TGCAGCGTTGAAGGGACTTACTCCACAGATACGCAGTATTTT.

The chain employs TRBV7-8 and TRBJ2-7; D may be TRBD2 (5 bases). The CDR3 is 15 amino acids. The germline V gene encodes CDR1 SGHVS and CDR2 FQNEAQ. Between the trimmed V and J ends, which lost 3 bases and 3 bases, there was a span of 15 bases. CDR3 protein: CASSLGAGSHYEQYF. For the CDR3, the DNA is TGTGCCAGCAGCTTGGGAGCAGGTTCACACTACGAGCAGTACTTC.

The V call is TRBV21-1, the J call TRBJ2-1; TRBD1 reflects the table's D call only, with no check against the DNA. TRBV21-1 is a known pseudogene. The CDR3 length is 18 residues. This CDR3 reads CASSKAKPGQGVHNEQFF. For the CDR3, the DNA is TGTGCCAGCAGCAAAGCAAAACCGGGACAGGGGGTTCACAATGAGCAGTTCTTC.

The chain combines TRBV7-3 with TRBJ2-6; D perhaps matches TRBD1 (5 bases). Trimming stripped 5 bases from V and 0 bases from J, with 11 bases between. From germline, CDR1 is SGHTA and CDR2 FQGTGA. The CDR3 runs to 16 residues. The CDR3 reads CASSVEGASGANVLTF. The DNA of the CDR3 is TGTGCCAGCAGCGTCGAAGGGGCCTCTGGGGCCAACGTCCTGACTTTC.

The chain links TRBV9 to TRBJ2-5, with 9 bases that match TRBD2. The V gene end was trimmed by 8 bases and the J gene end by 1 base; junction bases not matched to a gene: 9. The CDR3 is 15 residues long. Germline V gives CDR1 SGDLS, CDR2 YYNGEE. CDR3 residues: CASARASGVQETQYF. In DNA form, the CDR3 reads TGTGCCAGTGCGCGGGCTAGCGGGGTCCAAGAGACCCAGTACTTC.

The CDR3 loop is CASSYLGQGGKNTEAFF. The CDR3 nucleotides are TGTGCCAGCAGTTACCTCGGACAGGGTGGGAAGAACACTGAAGCTTTCTTT. This chain uses TRBV6-2 or TRBV6-3 with TRBJ1-1; TRBD1 matches at 8 bases. Germline CDR1 and CDR2: MNHEY and SVGEGT. J gave up 1 base and V 2 bases, and 9 bases lay outside the gene matches. The CDR3 runs 17 residues.

This rearrangement joins TRBV9 to TRBJ1-3; D unclear. CDR3 length: 16 amino acids. V lost 0 bases and J lost 0, with 10 bases in between. Germline V gene data show CDR1 as SGDLS and CDR2 as YYNGEE. This chain's CDR3 is CASSVGGGSSGNTIYF. CDR3 nucleotide sequence: TGTGCCAGCAGCGTAGGAGGAGGTTCCTCTGGAAACACCATATATTTT.